This T cell receptor beta chain derives from a study of CXCR3-negative and CXCR3-positive naive CD8 T cells. General study points: More hydrophobic TRB CDR3s occurred in CXCR3-positive than in CXCR3-negative naive cells.

Details on this clonotype: Its antigen is not known.

Carrying UMI labels, the TRB cDNA libraries were prepared through 5' RACE. TCRdb reprocessed the 5' RACE reads and stores each CDR3 protein as one record, lacking DNA. This sample's table has tens of thousands of distinct CDR3 sequences. The CDR3 loop spans 14 amino acids. The sample was naive CXCR3+ CD8+ T cells from blood. Subset given: CD45RO-CCR7+CD27+CD95- naive CD8+ T cells expressing CXCR3 (TNR3+). V and J are TRBV12-3 or TRBV12-4 and TRBJ2-7; TCRdb returns TRBD2, unconfirmable since there is no DNA. This clonotype was sampled from a human donor in good health. Some clones in this sample may be carry-over from other donors' samples. CDR3 sequence reads: CASRGTLPFGEQYF.